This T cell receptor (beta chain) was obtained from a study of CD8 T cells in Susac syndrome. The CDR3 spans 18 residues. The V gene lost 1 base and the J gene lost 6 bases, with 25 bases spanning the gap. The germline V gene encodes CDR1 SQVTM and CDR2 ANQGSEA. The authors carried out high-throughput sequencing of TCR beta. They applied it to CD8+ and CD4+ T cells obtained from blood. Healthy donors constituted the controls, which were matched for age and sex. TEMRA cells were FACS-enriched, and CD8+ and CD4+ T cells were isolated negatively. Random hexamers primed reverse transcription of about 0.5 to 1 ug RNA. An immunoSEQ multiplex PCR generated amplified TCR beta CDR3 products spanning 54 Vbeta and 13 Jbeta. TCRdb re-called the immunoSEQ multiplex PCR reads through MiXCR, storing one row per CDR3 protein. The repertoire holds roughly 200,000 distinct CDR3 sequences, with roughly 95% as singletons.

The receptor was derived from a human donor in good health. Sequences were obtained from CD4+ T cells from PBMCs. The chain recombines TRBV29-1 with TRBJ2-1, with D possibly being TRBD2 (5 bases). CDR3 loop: CSVEGTHAFPRLFNEQFF. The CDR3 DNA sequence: TGCAGCGTTGAAGGGACTCACGCCTTCCCGCGCCTTTTCAATGAGCAGTTCTTC.